The 24 T cell receptor beta chains given below trace back to one sample, sequenced in a study of identical twins. TCRdb re-called the 5' RACE reads through MiXCR, storing one row per CDR3 protein. The data contain about 530,000 distinct CDR3 sequences, approximately 20% of them singletons. This sample was also put to use in a study of yellow fever vaccine responses in identical twins.

The source material was CD4+ T cells sorted from blood. Receptors were obtained from a woman younger than 35 in good health.

The CDR3 here is CASSETSNNEQFF. The CDR3 nucleotides are TGTGCCAGCAGCGAGACTAGCAACAATGAGCAGTTCTTC. The rearrangement joins TRBV2 to TRBJ2-1; TRBD2 matches at 7 bases. The CDR3 runs to 13 residues. From germline, CDR1 is SNHLY and CDR2 FYNNEI. Trimming removed 6 bases from V and 5 bases from J; junction bases left unmatched: 4. Full variable domain (rest looked up from reference TRBV2 and TRBJ2-1): EPEVTQTPSHQVTQMGQEVILRCVPISNHLYFYWYRQILGQKVEFLVSFYNNEISEKSEIFDDQFSVERPDGSNFTLKIRSTKLEDSAMYFCASSETSNNEQFFGPGTRLTVL.

This clonotype was picked up many times. The CDR3 bases are TGTGCCAGCAGCTTAGCCCGGAACACTGAAGCTTTCTTT. Amino acid sequence: CASSLARNTEAFF. The gene calls are TRBV11-2 and TRBJ1-1, with no clear D. The CDR3 consists of 13 residues. Between the trimmed V and J ends, which lost 1 base and 1 base, there was a span of 4 bases. Germline assignment: CDR1 SGHAT and CDR2 FQNNGV.

There are a few counts of this clonotype. This sequence joins TRBV5-1 and TRBJ2-7, with D possibly called TRBD1 or TRBD2 (5 bases each). Trimming pared 0 bases from V and 6 bases from J, leaving 13 bases between. The CDR3 consists of 14 residues. The V gene's germline CDR1 is SGHRS and CDR2 YFSETQ. This chain's CDR3 is CASSLGTGLGEQYF. The CDR3 region has the DNA TGCGCCAGCAGCTTGGGGACGGGGCTTGGCGAGCAGTACTTC.

The CDR3 here is CASNTGTSEGEQYV. CDR3 coding DNA: TGCGCCAGCAATACTGGGACTAGCGAGGGCGAGCAGTACGTC. The rearrangement links TRBV5-1 to TRBJ2-7, with TRBD2 identical over 10 bases. Germline-derived CDR1 and CDR2 are SGHRS and YFSETQ. The CDR3 runs to 14 residues. With 6 bases clipped from V and 6 bases from J, the junction kept 9 bases outside the gene matches.

A few counts support this clonotype. This sequence joins TRBV3-1 and TRBJ2-1; D perhaps matches TRBD2 (6 bases). This CDR3 region has 17 residues. Germline CDR1 reads LGHDT; CDR2 reads YNNKEL (reference sequence). Trimming left V 2 bases short and J 2 bases short, with 16 bases between. The CDR3 is CASSQFGGRNAYNEQFF. For the CDR3, the DNA is TGTGCCAGCAGCCAATTTGGTGGGAGGAATGCCTACAATGAGCAGTTCTTC.

V gene TRBV7-6 combines with J gene TRBJ2-2; D is unresolved. V was trimmed by 2 bases and J by 5 bases, leaving 12 bases between them. Germline assignment: CDR1 SGHVS and CDR2 FNYEAQ. The CDR3 is made up of 15 amino acids. The CDR3 loop is CASSLNQIQTGELFF. The CDR3 DNA reads TGTGCCAGCAGCTTAAATCAAATTCAGACCGGGGAGCTGTTTTTT.

This clonotype appeared a few times. The rearrangement uses TRBV9 and TRBJ2-1; TRBD2 matches 11 bases. Germline loops: CDR1 SGDLS, CDR2 YYNGEE. The CDR3 is 17 residues long. The trim removed 4 bases at V and 8 bases at J, leaving 14 bases unmatched. CDR3 in DNA: TGTGCCAGCAGCTCGAGGATCGTCACTAGCGGGAGTTATGAGCAGTTCTTC. Encoded protein: CASSSRIVTSGSYEQFF. Together with reference TRBV9 and TRBJ2-1, the CDR3 gives the full variable domain: DSGVTQTPKHLITATGQRVTLRCSPRSGDLSVYWYQQSLDQGLQFLIQYYNGEERAKGNILERFSAQQFPDLHSELNLSSLELGDSALYFCASSSRIVTSGSYEQFFGPGTRLTVL.

This clonotype appeared a few times. J is TRBJ2-7 and V is TRBV20-1; D could derive from TRBD1 or TRBD2 (5 bases each). The germline gives CDR1 DFQATT, CDR2 SNEGSKA (reference sequence). This CDR3 has 17 amino acids. V lost 3 bases to trimming and J lost 1 base, with 22 bases between them. CDR3 loop: CSASQGPPGLQSYEQYV. For the CDR3, the DNA is TGCAGTGCTAGCCAAGGCCCCCCGGGGCTGCAATCCTACGAGCAGTACGTC.

This clonotype occurred a few times. The CDR3 bases are TGTGCCAGCAGGGGCCTTCGGGGATCCACCTACGAGCAGTACGTC. As protein: CASRGLRGSTYEQYV. The chain carries TRBV27 and TRBJ2-7; D possibly corresponds to TRBD2 (5 bases). Germline-derived CDR1 and CDR2 are MNHEY and SMNVEV (reference sequence). Trimming stripped 6 bases from V and 2 bases from J, with 17 bases between. The CDR3 covers 15 residues.

This clonotype was detected a few times. The rearrangement joins TRBV6-1 to TRBJ2-3, with 9 bases lining up with TRBD2. Germline V lookup: CDR1 MNHNS, CDR2 SASEGT. The ends lost 7 bases at V and 2 bases at J; junction bases unmatched: 10. This CDR3 spans 16 amino acids. CDR3 sequence: CASKKSTSGFTDTQYF. The CDR3 DNA follows: TGTGCCAGCAAGAAGTCGACTAGCGGATTCACAGATACGCAGTATTTT.

Only a few counts were recorded for this clonotype. The J gene is TRBJ2-3, the V gene TRBV29-1, with D unclear. Trimming shortened V by 3 bases and J by 9 bases, and 13 bases separated the two germline ends. Germline-derived CDR1 and CDR2 are SQVTM and ANQGSEA. The CDR3 has 12 amino acids. This CDR3 reads CSVESPAGTQYF. The CDR3 coding sequence is TGCAGCGTTGAGTCACCAGCCGGGACGCAGTATTTT.

The gene calls are TRBV6-1 and TRBJ1-2; TRBD1 might be the D (6 bases). The germline CDR1 and CDR2 sequences are MNHNS and SASEGT. The CDR3 length is 13 residues. V lost 6 bases to trimming and J lost 3 bases, with 11 bases between them. The CDR3 DNA sequence: TGTGCCAGCAGCGGGACACCTTACTATGGCTACACCTTC. This gives the protein CASSGTPYYGYTF.

This sequence joins TRBV28 and TRBJ1-5; TRBD1 is a possible D gene (6 bases). This CDR3 has 13 residues. With 6 bases removed from V and 6 bases from J, the gap between germline ends came to 12 bases. The V gene's germline CDR1 is MDHEN and CDR2 SYDVKM. CDR3: CASRAGAGQPQHF. The CDR3, as DNA: TGTGCCAGCAGAGCAGGGGCGGGTCAGCCCCAGCATTTT.

This clonotype was counted only a few times. The chain uses TRBV7-9 and TRBJ2-3, with a weak D call TRBD2 (6 bases). Germline V CDR1 and CDR2: SEHNR, FQNEAQ (reference sequence). The ends were cut back, 5 bases at V and 1 base at J, with 19 bases in the middle. The CDR3 sequence is 17 residues long. The CDR3 loop reads CASSPGGGGARTDTQYF. The CDR3, as DNA: TGTGCCAGCAGCCCCGGGGGTGGCGGGGCACGCACAGATACGCAGTATTTT.

This clonotype was seen only once. The chain has TRBV5-1 and TRBJ2-5; D possibly corresponds to TRBD2 (5 bases). This CDR3 region has 16 residues. Trimming left V 0 bases short and J 1 base short, with 13 bases between. CDR1 is SGHRS and CDR2 is YFSETQ in the germline V gene. For the CDR3, the DNA is TGCGCCAGCAGCTTGGCCGCGGGTACGGGCCAAGAGACCCAGTACTTC. Protein: CASSLAAGTGQETQYF.

This clonotype was counted a few times. J is TRBJ1-5 and V is TRBV10-3, with D unclear. CDR1 is ENHRY and CDR2 is SYGVKD in the germline V gene. The CDR3 is made up of 14 amino acids. Between the trimmed V and J ends, which lost 0 bases and 9 bases, there was a span of 12 bases. DNA of the CDR3: TGTGCCATCAGTGAGTCGGCAATGACCAGGCCCCAGCATTTT. Residues: CAISESAMTRPQHF.

This clonotype has more than one count but fewer than ten. The J gene is TRBJ2-7, the V gene TRBV6-5, with unresolved D. CDR3 length: 14 amino acids. The ends were cut back, 0 bases at V and 3 bases at J, with 9 bases in the middle. The germline V gene has CDR1 MNHEY and CDR2 SVGAGI. CDR3 bases: TGTGCCAGCAGTTACTCCGGTGGGGACTACGAGCAGTACTTC. It is translated as CASSYSGGDYEQYF.

The chain has TRBV14 and TRBJ2-7; D is undetermined. Germline V gene lookup returns CDR1 SGHDN and CDR2 FVKESK. With 0 bases removed from V and 6 bases from J, the gap between germline ends came to 9 bases. CDR3 size: 13 residues. The CDR3 here is CASSQDGWGEQYF. CDR3 coding DNA: TGTGCCAGCAGCCAAGATGGATGGGGCGAGCAGTACTTC.

Only a few counts were recorded for this clonotype. The chain carries TRBV12-3 or TRBV12-4 and TRBJ2-1, with D possibly TRBD2 on 6 matching bases. CDR3 size: 16 residues. V dropped 6 bases and J dropped 4 bases, with 19 bases sitting between them. CDR3 loop: CASRRRRAGGYNEQFF. CDR3 bases: TGTGCCAGCAGACGACGTCGAGCGGGCGGTTACAATGAGCAGTTCTTC.

This clonotype was counted only a few times. V is TRBV28 and J is TRBJ1-1; TRBD1 is a possible D gene (5 bases). The V end was cut by 4 bases, the J end by 2 bases, with 14 bases between. Germline-derived CDR1 and CDR2 are MDHEN and SYDVKM. The CDR3 length is 15 residues. The chain's CDR3 is CASSSGRRANTEAFF. CDR3 nucleotides: TGTGCCAGCAGTTCAGGACGCAGGGCAAACACTGAAGCTTTCTTT.

This clonotype was detected once. V gene TRBV3-1 combines with J gene TRBJ1-1; D is unresolved. Germline lookup yields CDR1 LGHDT and CDR2 YNNKEL (reference sequence). CDR3 length: 14 residues. Trimming took off 2 bases at V and 1 base at J, with 8 bases between the two ends. The CDR3 DNA follows: TGTGCCAGCAGCCAATTTAGGGCGAACACTGAAGCTTTCTTT. Its protein product is CASSQFRANTEAFF.

This clonotype turned up a few times. The chain is built from TRBV20-1 and TRBJ1-6; D ambiguous. The V gene's germline CDR1 is DFQATT and CDR2 SNEGSKA (reference sequence). Trimming cost V 1 base and J 7 bases, with 20 bases left between them. CDR3 length equals 17 residues. This CDR3 reads CSARASLEGVRNSPLHF. CDR3 nucleotide sequence: TGCAGTGCTAGAGCGAGCCTAGAGGGAGTGAGAAATTCACCCCTCCACTTT.

The genes are TRBV11-3 and TRBJ2-1; D unclear. Trimming stripped 1 base from V and 0 bases from J, with 10 bases between. CDR3 size: 16 residues. CDR1 and CDR2 from the germline V gene are SGHNT and YENEEA. In DNA, the CDR3 is TGTGCCAGCAGCTTAGCTTCGGTTAGCTCCTACAATGAGCAGTTCTTC. Its translation is CASSLASVSSYNEQFF.

This clonotype has a handful of counts. The chain joins TRBV20-1 to TRBJ1-6, with a possible D match to TRBD1 (5 bases). From germline, CDR1 is DFQATT and CDR2 SNEGSKA (reference sequence). The CDR3 contains 17 residues. Trimming cost V 3 bases and J 3 bases, with 18 bases left between them. The CDR3 sequence is CSARTEGLGLYNSPLHF. The CDR3 DNA sequence: TGCAGTGCTAGGACCGAAGGATTGGGACTCTATAATTCACCCCTCCACTTT.